This T cell receptor beta chain was recorded in a study of Ad26.COV2.S vaccination and SARS-CoV-2 variants. Study at large: In the study, Ad26.COV2.S was injected intramuscularly once, or twice 56 days apart. Study-wide results and caveats: After vaccination, substantial breadth of spike-specific CD8+ and CD4+ responses was reported.

This clone was recorded only once. Its specificity is not known. This sample's treatment: roughly 19 received Ad26.COV2.S at low or high dose, single or two shots; 5 received placebo; per-sample allocation not given. All samples were drawn on day 63, counting from the first vaccine or placebo injection. It was an adult aged 18-55 years in Boston who was the donor. TCRdb's copy holds only in-frame clones and misses some; the assay was immunoSEQ multiplex PCR. The sample lists hundreds of thousands of clones, around 87% occurring once. The sequence came from a person between 18 and 65 years old who received the Ad26.COV2.S COVID-19 vaccine or a placebo. The specimen was peripheral blood, collected in a trial of Ad26.COV2.S vaccine versus placebo.

The CDR3 sequence: CASSPPYSRDRTSPLHF. For the CDR3, the DNA is TGTGCCAGCAGCCCTCCTTACAGCCGGGACAGGACTTCACCCCTCCACTTT. V gene TRBV9 combines with J gene TRBJ1-6; 8 bases are a match to TRBD1. The CDR3 runs 17 residues. V dropped 4 bases and J dropped 9; count of bases not matched to a gene: 15. CDR1 is SGDLS, CDR2 YYNGEE, per germline.